This T cell receptor (beta chain) was retrieved from a study of blood T cell repertoires in COVID-19 (dated by TCRdb to 2020 to 2021). For context, the study as a whole: Collaborator samples came from the United States, Italy and Spain and covered acute and convalescent phases of COVID-19. The material from the prospective study consisted of cDNA or gDNA derived from T cells, B-cell-depleted T cells, or PBMCs. The dataset comprised deeply sampled blood TCRbeta repertoires from subjects exposed to, actively infected with, or recovered from COVID-19. The repertoires were released in a freely available public database intended as a resource for research on the immune response to SARS-CoV-2. Samples were obtained from the ongoing ImmuneRACE study (first 160 participants) and from 1,254 subjects provided by 6 global collaborators. Nearly every sample came with metadata listing a de-identified subject ID, COVID-19 status, age in years and sex. Where available, HLA class I and class II types were obtained from metadata supplied by the sample provider rather than from assay-based typing. The study at large found these results: The quantity of clinical and demographic metadata differed by source and by participant and was supplied without curation.

Comments on this clone: Its antigen specificity is not known. No much larger clonotype is one base removed from it; base qualities were not supplied.

TCRbeta CDR3 regions were amplified from genomic DNA by means of the immunoSEQ Assay, a bias-controlled multiplex PCR. The original pipeline was this. Within the assay, amplification of reference gene primers was used to estimate how many nucleated cells each sample contained. To quantify the absolute abundance of each unique TCRbeta CDR3 rearrangement, sequence reads were collapsed and filtered. For each sample, productive Simpson clonality was calculated as the square root of Simpson's diversity index over productive rearrangements. TCRdb mirrors the immuneACCESS table, restricted to in-frame sequences. Some clones are absent from its copies; in checked studies, under half trace to an unresolved V gene, and the reason for the others is unknown. That table gives V, J and clone size, and the DNA gave D and trimming. This sample lists about 180,000 clones; approximately 83% were detected once. The ten biggest clones cover under 3% of the sample.

Each collaborating institution followed its own protocols to collect whole blood in K2EDTA tubes. For TCRbeta analysis, collaborator samples were shipped as frozen whole blood, as isolated PBMCs, or as DNA extracted from either sample type. The TCR originated in a woman aged 60-75 years with acute or convalescent COVID-19. The sample comprised peripheral blood.

The bases are TGTGCCAGCAGCTCTGGGACAGGGAGCTCCTACAATGAGCAGTTCTTC. Its coded protein is CASSSGTGSSYNEQFF. The sequence is built from TRBV5-8 and TRBJ2-1; 9 central bases correspond to TRBD1. Germline trimming amounts to 3 bases on V and 0 bases on J, with 4 as the count of junction bases outside the gene matches. The CDR3 contains 16 residues, cysteine and phenylalanine counted. Solely the CDR3 DNA is kept, with 48 bases framed from the first base. The germline V gene provides CDR1 SGHTS and CDR2 YDEGEE.